Detailed here is one T cell receptor beta chain. These data come from a study of technical replicates of blood from a few donors. In germline, CDR1 is SGHNT, CDR2 YYREEE (reference sequence). The CDR3 has 15 residues. V lost 1 base to trimming and J lost 2 bases, with 13 bases between them. The table came from immunoSEQ multiplex PCR; TCRdb's copy has only in-frame clones and leaves some out. Of some 87,000 clones listed, 95% to 97% are singletons. The chain recombines TRBV5-4 with TRBJ2-7, with D possibly TRBD1 on 6 matching bases. The receptor's source is a human donor in good health. Sequenced: T cells isolated from PBMCs. The CDR3 DNA is TGTGCCAGCAGCTTGAAGGGGACATCGACCTACGAGCAGTACTTC. Translating gives CASSLKGTSTYEQYF.